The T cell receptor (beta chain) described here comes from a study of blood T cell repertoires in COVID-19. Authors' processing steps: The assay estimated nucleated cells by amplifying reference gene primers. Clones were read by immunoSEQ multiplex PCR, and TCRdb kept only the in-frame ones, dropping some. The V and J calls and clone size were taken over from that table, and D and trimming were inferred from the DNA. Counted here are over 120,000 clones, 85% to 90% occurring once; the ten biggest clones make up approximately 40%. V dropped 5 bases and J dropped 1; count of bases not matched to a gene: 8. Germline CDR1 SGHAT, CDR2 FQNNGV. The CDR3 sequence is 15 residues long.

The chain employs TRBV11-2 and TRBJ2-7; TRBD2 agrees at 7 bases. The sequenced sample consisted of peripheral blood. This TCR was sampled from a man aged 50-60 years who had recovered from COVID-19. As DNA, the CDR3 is TGTGCCAGCAGCATAACCGGGACTACTTCCTACGAGCAGTACTTC. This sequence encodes CASSITGTTSYEQYF.